Here is one T cell receptor beta chain with its context. Its antigen remains unidentified. CDR3 length equals 11 residues. With 6 bases clipped from V and 7 bases from J, the junction kept 5 bases outside the gene matches. Germline CDR1 reads DFQATT; CDR2 reads SNEGSKA (reference sequence). The data originate from a study of shared clonotypes between healthy human individuals. Across the study: A donor's plate count was three for CD4 naive and three for CD4 memory; CD8 naive had two and CD8 memory one. Points from the study as a whole: With four donors compared, approximately 5.5% of naive CD4 clonotypes were shared.

Template for every sorted-subset replicate PCR totaled around 200 ng DNA, some 30,000 T cell genomes. Assay: immunoSEQ multiplex PCR; the TCRdb copy retains only in-frame clones and omits some. The table lists 2 million to 3 million clones, over 85% of them singletons. The source is a man between 18 and 35 years old in good health. Some clones in this sample may be carry-over from other donors' samples. The sequencing sample was made of naive CD4+ T cells from PBMCs. The subset denotes: CD45RA+ positively selected. V usage is TRBV20-1 and J usage is TRBJ1-2; 7 nucleotides line up with TRBD1. Here the CDR3 DNA reads TGCAGTGCGCTACAGGGGCTTGGCTACACCTTC. Protein product: CSALQGLGYTF.